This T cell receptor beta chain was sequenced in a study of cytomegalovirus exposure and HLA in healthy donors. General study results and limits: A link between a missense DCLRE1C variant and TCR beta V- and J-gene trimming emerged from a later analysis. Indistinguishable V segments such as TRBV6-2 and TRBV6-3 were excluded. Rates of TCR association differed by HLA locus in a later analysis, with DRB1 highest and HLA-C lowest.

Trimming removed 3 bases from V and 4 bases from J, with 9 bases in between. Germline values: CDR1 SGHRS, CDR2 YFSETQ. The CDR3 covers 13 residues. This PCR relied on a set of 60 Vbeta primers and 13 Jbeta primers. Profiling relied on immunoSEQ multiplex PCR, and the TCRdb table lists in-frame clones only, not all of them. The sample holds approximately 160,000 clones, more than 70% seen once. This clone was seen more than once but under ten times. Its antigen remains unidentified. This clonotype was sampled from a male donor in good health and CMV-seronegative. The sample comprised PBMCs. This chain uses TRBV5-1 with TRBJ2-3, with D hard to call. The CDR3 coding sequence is TGCGCCAGCAGCTCCGACTTAGCAGATACGCAGTATTTT. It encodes CASSSDLADTQYF.